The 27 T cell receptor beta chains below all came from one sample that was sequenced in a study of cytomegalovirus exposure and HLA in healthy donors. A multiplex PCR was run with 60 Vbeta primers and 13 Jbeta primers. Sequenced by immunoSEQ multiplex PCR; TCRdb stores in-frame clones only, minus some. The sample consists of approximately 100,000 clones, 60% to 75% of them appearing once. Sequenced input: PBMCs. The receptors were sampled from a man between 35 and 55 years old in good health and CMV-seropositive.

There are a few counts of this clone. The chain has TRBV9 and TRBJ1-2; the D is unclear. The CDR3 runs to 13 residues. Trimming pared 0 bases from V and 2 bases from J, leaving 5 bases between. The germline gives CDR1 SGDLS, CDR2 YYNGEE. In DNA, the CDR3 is TGTGCCAGCAGCGTAGAACAGAACTATGGCTACACCTTC. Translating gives CASSVEQNYGYTF.

The CDR3 protein is CASSVMDWSYNEQFF. For the CDR3, the DNA is TGTGCCAGCAGCGTAATGGACTGGAGCTACAATGAGCAGTTCTTC. The chain is built from TRBV9 and TRBJ2-1; a possible D gene is TRBD2 (5 bases). Germline V gene lookup returns CDR1 SGDLS and CDR2 YYNGEE. The CDR3 totals 15 residues. V dropped 1 base and J dropped 3 bases, with 11 bases sitting between them.

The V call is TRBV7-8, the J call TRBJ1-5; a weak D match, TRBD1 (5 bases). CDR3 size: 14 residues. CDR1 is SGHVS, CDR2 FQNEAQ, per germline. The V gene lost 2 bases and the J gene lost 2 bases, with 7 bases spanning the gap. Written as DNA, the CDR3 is TGTGCCAGCAGCTTATGGGGCGGCAATCAGCCCCAGCATTTT. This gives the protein CASSLWGGNQPQHF.

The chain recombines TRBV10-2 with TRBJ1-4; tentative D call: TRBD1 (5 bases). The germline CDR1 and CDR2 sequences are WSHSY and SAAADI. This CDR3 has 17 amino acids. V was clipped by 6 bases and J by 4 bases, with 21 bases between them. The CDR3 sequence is CASRSQGTPGGNEKLFF. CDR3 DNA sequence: TGCGCCAGCAGGTCTCAGGGAACCCCGGGGGGTAATGAAAAACTGTTTTTT.

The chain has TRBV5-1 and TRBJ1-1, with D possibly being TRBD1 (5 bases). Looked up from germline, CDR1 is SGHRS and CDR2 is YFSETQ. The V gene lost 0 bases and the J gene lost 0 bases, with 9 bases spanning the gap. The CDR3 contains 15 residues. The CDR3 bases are TGCGCCAGCAGCTTGGTGGGGGGTATGAACACTGAAGCTTTCTTT. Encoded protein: CASSLVGGMNTEAFF.

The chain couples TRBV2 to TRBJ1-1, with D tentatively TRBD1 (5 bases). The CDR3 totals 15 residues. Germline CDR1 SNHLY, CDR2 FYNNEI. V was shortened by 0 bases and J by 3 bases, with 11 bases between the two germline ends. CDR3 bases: TGTGCCAGCAGTGAAGCCGAGACGGGGGACACTGAAGCTTTCTTT. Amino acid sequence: CASSEAETGDTEAFF.

The CDR3: CASSPDRAPILNEKLFF. CDR3 nucleotide sequence: TGTGCCAGCTCACCGGACAGGGCCCCGATCCTTAATGAAAAACTGTTTTTT. The chain links TRBV28 to TRBJ1-4; 8 bases are shared with TRBD1. J gave up 4 bases and V 8 bases, and 15 bases lay outside the gene matches. The germline gives CDR1 MDHEN, CDR2 SYDVKM. The CDR3 spans 17 residues.

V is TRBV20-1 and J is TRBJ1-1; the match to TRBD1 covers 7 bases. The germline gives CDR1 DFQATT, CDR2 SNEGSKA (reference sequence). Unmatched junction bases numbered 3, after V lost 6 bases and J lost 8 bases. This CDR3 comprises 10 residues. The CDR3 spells CSAPGQEAFF. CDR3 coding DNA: TGCAGTGCGCCGGGACAGGAAGCTTTCTTT.

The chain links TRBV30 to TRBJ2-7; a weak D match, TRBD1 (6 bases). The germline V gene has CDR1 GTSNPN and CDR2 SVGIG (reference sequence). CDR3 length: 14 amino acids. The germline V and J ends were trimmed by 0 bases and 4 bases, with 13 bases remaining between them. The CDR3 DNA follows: TGTGCCTGGAGTGTAATAGGGCAGGGGTACGAGCAGTACTTC. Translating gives CAWSVIGQGYEQYF. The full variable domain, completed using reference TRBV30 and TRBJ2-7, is SQTIHQWPATLVQPVGSPLSLECTVEGTSNPNLYWYRQAAGRGLQLLFYSVGIGQISSEVPQNLSASRPQDRQFILSSKKLLLSDSGFYLCAWSVIGQGYEQYFGPGTRLTVT.

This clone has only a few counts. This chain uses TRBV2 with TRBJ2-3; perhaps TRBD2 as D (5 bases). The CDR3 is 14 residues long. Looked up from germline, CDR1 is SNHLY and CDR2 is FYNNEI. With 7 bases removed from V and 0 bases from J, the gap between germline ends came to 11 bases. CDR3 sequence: CASKAGSSTDTQYF. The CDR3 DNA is TGTGCCAGCAAGGCGGGTTCTAGCACAGATACGCAGTATTTT.

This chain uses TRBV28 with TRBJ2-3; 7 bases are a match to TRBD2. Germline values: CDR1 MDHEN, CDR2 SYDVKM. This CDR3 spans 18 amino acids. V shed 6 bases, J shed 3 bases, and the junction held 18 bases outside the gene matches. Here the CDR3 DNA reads TGTGCCAGCAGCACCCCCGGCGGGGGAGAACGGGGGACAGATACGCAGTATTTT. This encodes CASSTPGGGERGTDTQYF. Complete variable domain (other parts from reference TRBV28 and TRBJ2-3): DVKVTQSSRYLVKRTGEKVFLECVQDMDHENMFWYRQDPGLGLRLIYFSYDVKMKEKGDIPEGYSVSREKKERFSLILESASTNQTSMYLCASSTPGGGERGTDTQYFGPGTRLTVL.

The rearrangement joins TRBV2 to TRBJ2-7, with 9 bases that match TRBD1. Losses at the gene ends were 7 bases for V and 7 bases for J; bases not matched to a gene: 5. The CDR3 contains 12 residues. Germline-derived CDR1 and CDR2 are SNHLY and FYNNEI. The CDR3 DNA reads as TGTGCCAGCACCGGACAGGGGCGTGAGCAGTACGTC. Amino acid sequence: CASTGQGREQYV.

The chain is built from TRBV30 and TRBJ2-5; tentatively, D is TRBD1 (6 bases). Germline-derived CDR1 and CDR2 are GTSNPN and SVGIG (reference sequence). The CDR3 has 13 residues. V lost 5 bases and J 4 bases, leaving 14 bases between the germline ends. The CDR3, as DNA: TGTGCCTGGGGGGGCCGACGGGGAGAGACCCAGTACTTC. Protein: CAWGGRRGETQYF.

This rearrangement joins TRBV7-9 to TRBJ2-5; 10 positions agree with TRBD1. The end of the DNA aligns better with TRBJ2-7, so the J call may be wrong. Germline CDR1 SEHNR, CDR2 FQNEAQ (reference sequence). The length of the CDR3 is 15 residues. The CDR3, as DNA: TGTGCCAGCAGCCGGGGACAGGGGAGCTCCTACGAGCAGTACTTC. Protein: CASSRGQGSSYEQYF.

The CDR3 DNA follows: TGTGCCAGCAGACAAGTGAGCGACGTGTACTACGAGCAGTACTTC. Encoded protein: CASRQVSDVYYEQYF. The chain links TRBV11-2 to TRBJ2-7; no firm D call. The germline V gene encodes CDR1 SGHAT and CDR2 FQNNGV. Between the trimmed V and J ends, which lost 6 bases and 3 bases, there was a span of 18 bases. CDR3 length: 15 residues.

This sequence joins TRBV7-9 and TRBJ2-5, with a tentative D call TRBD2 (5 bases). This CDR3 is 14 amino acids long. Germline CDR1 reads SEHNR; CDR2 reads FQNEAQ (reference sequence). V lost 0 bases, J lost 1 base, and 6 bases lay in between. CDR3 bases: TGTGCCAGCAGCTTAGCTAGCGCCCAAGAGACCCAGTACTTC. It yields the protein CASSLASAQETQYF. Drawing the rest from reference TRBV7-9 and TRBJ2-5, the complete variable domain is DTGVSQNPRHKITKRGQNVTFRCDPISEHNRLYWYRQTLGQGPEFLTYFQNEAQLEKSRLLSDRFSAERPKGSFSTLEIQRTEQGDSAMYLCASSLASAQETQYFGPGTRLLVL.

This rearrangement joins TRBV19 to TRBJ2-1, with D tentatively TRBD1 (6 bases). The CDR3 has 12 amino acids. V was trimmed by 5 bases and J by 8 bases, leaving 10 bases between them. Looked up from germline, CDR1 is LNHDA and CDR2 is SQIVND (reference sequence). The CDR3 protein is CASSAQGDEQFF. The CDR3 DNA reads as TGTGCCAGTAGTGCACAGGGCGATGAGCAGTTCTTC.

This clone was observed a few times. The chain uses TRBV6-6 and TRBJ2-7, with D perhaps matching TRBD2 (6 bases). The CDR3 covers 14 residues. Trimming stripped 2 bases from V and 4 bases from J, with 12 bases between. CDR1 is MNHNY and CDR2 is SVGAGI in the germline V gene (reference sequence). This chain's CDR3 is CASSYGEDYYEQYF. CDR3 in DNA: TGTGCCAGCAGTTACGGGGAGGATTATTACGAGCAGTACTTC.

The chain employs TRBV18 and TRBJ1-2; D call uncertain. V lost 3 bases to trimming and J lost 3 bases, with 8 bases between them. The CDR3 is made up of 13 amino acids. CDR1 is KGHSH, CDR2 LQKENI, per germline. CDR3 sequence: CASSPSLDYGYTF. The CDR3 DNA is TGTGCCAGCTCACCTAGTCTGGACTATGGCTACACCTTC.

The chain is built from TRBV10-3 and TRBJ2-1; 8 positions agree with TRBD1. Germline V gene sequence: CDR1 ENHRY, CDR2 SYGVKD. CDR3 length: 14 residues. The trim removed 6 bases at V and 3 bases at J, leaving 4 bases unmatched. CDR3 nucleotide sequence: TGTGCCATCAGCCTAGGACAGGGCTACAATGAGCAGTTCTTC. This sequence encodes CAISLGQGYNEQFF.

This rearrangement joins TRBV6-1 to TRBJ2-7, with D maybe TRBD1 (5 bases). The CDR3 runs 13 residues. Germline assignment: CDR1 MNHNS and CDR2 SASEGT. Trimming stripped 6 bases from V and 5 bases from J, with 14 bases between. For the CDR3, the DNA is TGTGCCAGCAGCCGACAGAGTTACAACGAGCAGTACGTC. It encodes CASSRQSYNEQYV.

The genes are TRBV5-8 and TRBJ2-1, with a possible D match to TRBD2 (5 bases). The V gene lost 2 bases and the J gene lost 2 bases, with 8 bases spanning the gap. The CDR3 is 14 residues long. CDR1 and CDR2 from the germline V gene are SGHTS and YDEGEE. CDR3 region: CASSLSGTYNEQFF. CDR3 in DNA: TGTGCCAGCAGCTTAAGCGGAACCTACAATGAGCAGTTCTTC.

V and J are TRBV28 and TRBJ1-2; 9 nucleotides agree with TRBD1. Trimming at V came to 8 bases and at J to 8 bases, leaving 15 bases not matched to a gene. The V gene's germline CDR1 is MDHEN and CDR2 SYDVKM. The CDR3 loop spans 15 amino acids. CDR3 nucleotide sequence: TGTGCCAGCGGAAGCGTGAGACAGGGGGTTGACGGCTACACCTTC. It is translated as CASGSVRQGVDGYTF.

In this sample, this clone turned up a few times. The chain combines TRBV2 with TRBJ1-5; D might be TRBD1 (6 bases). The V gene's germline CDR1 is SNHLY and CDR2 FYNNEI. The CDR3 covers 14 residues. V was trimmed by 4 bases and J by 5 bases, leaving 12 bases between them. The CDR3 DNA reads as TGTGCCAGCAGTGGAGCAGGGGCCCATCAGCCCCAGCATTTT. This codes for CASSGAGAHQPQHF.

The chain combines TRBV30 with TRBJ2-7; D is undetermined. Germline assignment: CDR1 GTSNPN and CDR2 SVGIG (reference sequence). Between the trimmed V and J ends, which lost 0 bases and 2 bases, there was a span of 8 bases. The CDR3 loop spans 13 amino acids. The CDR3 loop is CAWSVTRTYEQYF. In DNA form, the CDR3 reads TGTGCCTGGAGTGTTACCAGAACCTACGAGCAGTACTTC.

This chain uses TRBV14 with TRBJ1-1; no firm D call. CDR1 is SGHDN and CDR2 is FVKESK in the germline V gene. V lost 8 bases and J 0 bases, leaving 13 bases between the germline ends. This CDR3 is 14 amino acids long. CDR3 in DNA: TGTGCCAGCCGAGGTCTGAGTCTGAACACTGAAGCTTTCTTT. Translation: CASRGLSLNTEAFF.

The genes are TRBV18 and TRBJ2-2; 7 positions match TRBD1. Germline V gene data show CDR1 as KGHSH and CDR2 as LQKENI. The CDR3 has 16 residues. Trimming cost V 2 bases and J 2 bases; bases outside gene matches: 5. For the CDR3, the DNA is TGTGCCAGCTCACCATATCAGGGGGACAACACCGGGGAGCTGTTTTTT. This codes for CASSPYQGDNTGELFF.